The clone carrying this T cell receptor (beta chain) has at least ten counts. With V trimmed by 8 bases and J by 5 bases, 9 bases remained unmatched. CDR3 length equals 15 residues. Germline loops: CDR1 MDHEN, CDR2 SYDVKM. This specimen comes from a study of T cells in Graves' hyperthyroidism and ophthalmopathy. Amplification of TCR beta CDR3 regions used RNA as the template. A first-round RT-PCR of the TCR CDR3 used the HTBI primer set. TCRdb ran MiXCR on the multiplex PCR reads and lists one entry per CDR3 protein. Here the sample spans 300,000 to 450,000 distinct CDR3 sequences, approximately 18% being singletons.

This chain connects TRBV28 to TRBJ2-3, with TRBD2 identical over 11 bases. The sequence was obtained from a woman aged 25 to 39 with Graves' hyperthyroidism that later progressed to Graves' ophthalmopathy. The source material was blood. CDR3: CASALGLAGRDTQYF. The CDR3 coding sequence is TGTGCCAGCGCTCTCGGACTAGCGGGCCGAGATACGCAGTATTTT.